These 15 T cell receptor beta chains share one sample of origin, sequenced in a study of blood T cells in healthy people across ages. The second PCR ran roughly 6 to 11 cycles with a sample-barcoded 5' primer and J-beta primers. TCRdb independently ran MiXCR on the 5' RACE reads; one entry per CDR3 protein. The table has fewer than 600,000 distinct CDR3 sequences, roughly a quarter seen once. This same sample was also taken into another study, of T cells of mothers and their children.

Material for sequencing was blood. These receptors originate from a boy younger than 10 in good health.

This clonotype appeared a few times. The chain recombines TRBV7-9 with TRBJ2-3; 7 bases are a match to TRBD1. Unmatched junction bases numbered 3, after V lost 3 bases and J lost 0 bases. Germline V gene sequence: CDR1 SEHNR, CDR2 FQNEAQ (reference sequence). The length of the CDR3 is 15 residues. This chain's CDR3 is CASSFDRDSTDTQYF. The CDR3 coding sequence is TGTGCCAGCAGCTTCGACAGGGACAGCACAGATACGCAGTATTTT.

This clonotype was counted between two and nine times. This chain uses TRBV12-3 or TRBV12-4 with TRBJ2-3; 11 nucleotides agree with TRBD2. V lost 5 bases and J lost 2; bases outside the gene matches: 9. The CDR3 totals 17 residues. CDR3 sequence: CASSTGTSGYNTDTQYF. Written as DNA, the CDR3 is TGTGCCAGCAGTACGGGGACTAGCGGATACAACACAGATACGCAGTATTTT.

J is TRBJ1-2 and V is TRBV30; TRBD1 matches at 12 bases. Germline CDR1 is GTSNPN and CDR2 is SVGIG (reference sequence). V shed 5 bases and J 8 bases; nucleotides not matched to a gene: 6. The length of the CDR3 is 13 residues. The CDR3 DNA is TGTGCCTGGTTGGGACAGGGGGCGGGGGGCTACACCTTC. The encoded protein is CAWLGQGAGGYTF. The full variable domain, in which reference TRBV30 and TRBJ1-2 provide the parts outside the CDR3, is SQTIHQWPATLVQPVGSPLSLECTVEGTSNPNLYWYRQAAGRGLQLLFYSVGIGQISSEVPQNLSASRPQDRQFILSSKKLLLSDSGFYLCAWLGQGAGGYTFGSGTRLTVV.

This clonotype was counted only a few times. The chain recombines TRBV13 with TRBJ2-5; no firm D call. Looked up from germline, CDR1 is PRHDT and CDR2 is FYEKMQ (reference sequence). The CDR3 consists of 13 residues. Trimming shortened V by 5 bases and J by 7 bases, and 14 bases separated the two germline ends. CDR3 in amino acids: CASSGRTTLTQYF. The CDR3 coding sequence is TGTGCCAGCAGCGGCCGGACGACCCTGACCCAGTACTTC.

The chain joins TRBV7-9 to TRBJ2-4; tentatively, D is TRBD2 (5 bases). V gave up 1 base and J gave up 0 bases, with 10 bases separating them. The germline CDR1 and CDR2 sequences are SEHNR and FQNEAQ (reference sequence). There are 16 residues in the CDR3. The CDR3 bases are TGTGCCAGCAGCTTAGGACGGGATCTAGCCAAAAACATTCAGTACTTC. It yields the protein CASSLGRDLAKNIQYF.

The rearrangement joins TRBV7-8 to TRBJ2-5; tentative D call: TRBD1 (6 bases). From germline, CDR1 is SGHVS and CDR2 FQNEAQ. Trimming stripped 2 bases from V and 2 bases from J, with 12 bases between. The length of the CDR3 is 15 residues. The CDR3 nucleotides read TGTGCCAGCAGCTTATCCCCCAGGGGTCAAGAGACCCAGTACTTC. It is translated as CASSLSPRGQETQYF. Based on the CDR3 plus reference TRBV7-8 and TRBJ2-5, the full variable domain is GAGVSQSPRYKVAKRGQDVALRCDPISGHVSLFWYQQALGQGPEFLTYFQNEAQLDKSGLPSDRFFAERPEGSVSTLKIQRTQQEDSAVYLCASSLSPRGQETQYFGPGTRLLVL.

Only a few counts were recorded for this clonotype. J is TRBJ1-4 and V is TRBV5-1, with a possible D match to TRBD1 (6 bases). V lost 2 bases, J lost 4 bases, and 9 bases lay in between. This CDR3 comprises 14 residues. Germline lookup yields CDR1 SGHRS and CDR2 YFSETQ. The CDR3 loop is CASSFGQLNEKLFF. The CDR3 DNA is TGCGCCAGCAGCTTTGGACAGCTTAATGAAAAACTGTTTTTT.

The chain is built from TRBV27 and TRBJ1-1, with D unresolved. Trimming pared 6 bases from V and 3 bases from J, leaving 11 bases between. The CDR3 contains 13 residues. Germline V gene data show CDR1 as MNHEY and CDR2 as SMNVEV (reference sequence). The CDR3 coding sequence is TGTGCCAGCAGGCAGTATGGGCACACTGAAGCTTTCTTT. Translation gives CASRQYGHTEAFF.

A few counts support this clonotype. This rearrangement joins TRBV30 to TRBJ2-7; D remains ambiguous. Germline CDR1 reads GTSNPN; CDR2 reads SVGIG (reference sequence). The CDR3 consists of 13 residues. Trimming shortened V by 0 bases and J by 3 bases, and 9 bases separated the two germline ends. DNA for the CDR3: TGTGCCTGGAGTGTGAACAGTAACTACGAGCAGTACTTC. Its protein product is CAWSVNSNYEQYF. The variable domain in full, completed from reference TRBV30 and TRBJ2-7, reads SQTIHQWPATLVQPVGSPLSLECTVEGTSNPNLYWYRQAAGRGLQLLFYSVGIGQISSEVPQNLSASRPQDRQFILSSKKLLLSDSGFYLCAWSVNSNYEQYFGPGTRLTVT.

In its sample, this clonotype was seen a few times. CDR3 DNA: TGCAGTGCTAGAGATTGGGCTAGCGGGAGAGTAGAGACCCAGTACTTC. It is translated as CSARDWASGRVETQYF. The J gene is TRBJ2-5, the V gene TRBV20-1, with 10 bases lining up with TRBD2. The CDR3 loop spans 16 amino acids. The V gene's germline CDR1 is DFQATT and CDR2 SNEGSKA (reference sequence). V was clipped by 0 bases and J by 4 bases; unmatched bases: 8.

This clonotype has more than one count but fewer than ten. Mismatch with germline at one junction end may stem from a read error. The V gene is TRBV20-1, the J gene TRBJ2-2; D may be TRBD1 or TRBD2 (5 bases each). This CDR3 has 15 residues. Germline CDR1 DFQATT, CDR2 SNEGSKA (reference sequence). As DNA, the CDR3 is TGCAGTGCGAGAGAGAGGGGCACGAACACCGGGGAGCTGTTTTTT. Translating it yields CSARERGTNTGELFF.

The DNA for the CDR3 is TGTGCCAGCAGCCCAGGACTAGCGGAGCACAATGAGCAGTTCTTC. Residues: CASSPGLAEHNEQFF. The chain joins TRBV9 to TRBJ2-1, with TRBD2 identical over 10 bases. This CDR3 is built from 15 residues. With V trimmed by 4 bases and J by 5 bases, 6 bases remained unmatched. From germline, CDR1 is SGDLS and CDR2 YYNGEE.

This clonotype was seen more than once but under ten times. The rearrangement uses TRBV7-9 and TRBJ2-7; D is undetermined. The V gene lost 5 bases and the J gene lost 5 bases, with 7 bases spanning the gap. Germline CDR1 and CDR2: SEHNR and FQNEAQ (reference sequence). This CDR3 has 11 amino acids. The CDR3 DNA sequence: TGTGCCAGCAGCCTAAACAACGAGCAGTACTTC. This gives the protein CASSLNNEQYF.

With regard to this clonotype: Compared with germline, one end of the junction differs, possibly owing to a read error. The J gene is TRBJ2-5, the V gene TRBV7-7; no clear D gene. Matching the DNA end better, TRBJ2-7 makes the J call doubtful. This CDR3 spans 14 amino acids. CDR1 is SSHAT, CDR2 FNYEAQ, per germline (reference sequence). The CDR3 region is CASSLRRLGCEQYF. CDR3 DNA: TGTGCTAGCAGCTTACGCCGGTTGGGATGCGAGCAGTACTTC.

As for this clonotype: The junction departs from germline at one end; a sequencing error may be responsible. J is TRBJ1-1 and V is TRBV12-3 or TRBV12-4; perhaps TRBD1 as D (6 bases). CDR3 length: 16 amino acids. CDR3 sequence (DNA): TGTGCCAGCAGTCCGCTAGAGAGGGGGAGTGACACAGAAGCTTTCTTT. It translates to CASSPLERGSDTEAFF.